What follows are 26 T cell receptor beta chains derived from one specimen sequenced in a study of blood T cell repertoires in COVID-19. The table came from immunoSEQ multiplex PCR; TCRdb's copy has only in-frame clones and leaves some out. This sample has under 150,000 clones; about 76% occur once, and the top ten carry roughly 20%. Sequenced input: peripheral blood. The receptors originated from a man older than 75 with acute or convalescent COVID-19.

The chain links TRBV18 to TRBJ2-2, with TRBD1 as a possible D gene (5 bases). Trimming removed 6 bases from V and 6 bases from J, with 20 bases in between. The CDR3 has 16 amino acids. The germline V gene has CDR1 KGHSH and CDR2 LQKENI. This CDR3 is CASSPTSNRPSGELFF. CDR3 in DNA: TGTGCCAGCTCTCCGACGTCGAACAGGCCCTCCGGGGAGCTGTTTTTT.

The V and J genes are TRBV6-5 and TRBJ1-2; 10 bases match TRBD1. Trimming cost V 6 bases and J 4 bases; bases outside gene matches: 5. Germline loops: CDR1 MNHEY, CDR2 SVGAGI. CDR3 size: 14 residues. The CDR3, as DNA: TGTGCCAGCAGCACCCGGACAGGGGGCTATGGCTACACCTTC. Encoded protein: CASSTRTGGYGYTF.

The gene calls are TRBV4-1 and TRBJ2-3; unclear D gene. Trimming removed 0 bases from V and 8 bases from J, with 9 bases in between. Per germline, CDR1 MGHRA and CDR2 YSYEKL. The CDR3 runs to 13 residues. CDR3 in amino acids: CASSQEGVGTQYF. The CDR3 region has the DNA TGCGCCAGCAGCCAAGAAGGAGTCGGTACGCAGTATTTT.

The chain links TRBV5-4 to TRBJ1-2; D remains unclear. Deletions cut 2 bases from V and 1 base from J, with 12 bases between. This CDR3 is 15 amino acids long. Germline V gene lookup returns CDR1 SGHNT and CDR2 YYREEE (reference sequence). This chain's CDR3 is CASSLPTSFNYGYTF. Written as DNA, the CDR3 is TGTGCCAGCAGCTTACCAACCAGTTTTAACTATGGCTACACCTTC.

This clone has just one count. Written as DNA, the CDR3 is TGTGCCAGCAGGGCCGGGACAGGCAATGAAAAACTGTTTTTT. As protein: CASRAGTGNEKLFF. The rearrangement joins TRBV28 to TRBJ1-4; 8 bases align to TRBD1. CDR1 and CDR2 from the germline V gene are MDHEN and SYDVKM. This CDR3 is built from 14 residues. V gave up 6 bases and J gave up 5 bases; unmatched junction bases: 5.

The chain carries TRBV3-1 (or the pseudogene TRBV3-2) and TRBJ2-3; D gene ambiguous. CDR3 size: 11 residues. V lost 7 bases to trimming and J lost 5 bases, with 7 bases between them. Per germline, CDR1 LGHDT and CDR2 YNNKEL (reference sequence). The CDR3 is CASKELDTQYF. The CDR3, as DNA: TGTGCCAGCAAAGAACTAGATACGCAGTATTTT.

The V call is TRBV20-1, the J call TRBJ2-7, with a weak D call TRBD1 (5 bases). Germline values: CDR1 DFQATT, CDR2 SNEGSKA (reference sequence). V was cut by 6 bases and J by 1 base, with 16 bases left in between. This CDR3 has 14 amino acids. The CDR3, as DNA: TGCAGTGCAAGTAAGGGGTACCCTTCCTACGAGCAGTACTTC. Protein sequence: CSASKGYPSYEQYF.

This sequence joins TRBV2 and TRBJ1-1; D is perhaps TRBD1 (5 bases). Germline assignment: CDR1 SNHLY and CDR2 FYNNEI. The CDR3 runs 14 residues. The germline V and J ends were trimmed by 4 bases and 2 bases, with 11 bases remaining between them. CDR3 sequence reads: CASSVGRRNTEAFF. The CDR3 region has the DNA TGTGCCAGCAGTGTGGGGCGACGTAACACTGAAGCTTTCTTT.

The V gene is TRBV18, the J gene TRBJ2-1, with 10 bases identical to TRBD1. The CDR3 is 15 amino acids. Germline V gene lookup returns CDR1 KGHSH and CDR2 LQKENI. V dropped 6 bases and J dropped 2; count of bases not matched to a gene: 4. CDR3 amino acids: CASSVDRGTYNEQFF. The CDR3 region has the DNA TGTGCCAGCTCGGTGGACAGGGGGACCTACAATGAGCAGTTCTTC.

This chain links TRBV18 with TRBJ1-5, with a possible D match to TRBD1 (6 bases). The CDR3 sequence is 14 residues long. Trimming took off 3 bases at V and 5 bases at J, with 11 bases between the two ends. CDR1 and CDR2 from the germline V gene are KGHSH and LQKENI. The CDR3 coding sequence is TGTGCCAGCTCACCCATAAACAGGGATCAGCCCCAGCATTTT. It translates to CASSPINRDQPQHF. The full variable domain, completed using reference TRBV18 and TRBJ1-5, is NAGVMQNPRHLVRRRGQEARLRCSPMKGHSHVYWYRQLPEEGLKFMVYLQKENIIDESGMPKERFSAEFPKEGPSILRIQQVVRGDSAAYFCASSPINRDQPQHFGDGTRLSIL.

This clone was detected only a few times. The CDR3 DNA reads TGTGCCAGCAGCTTTGGGACAGGGGCGGGTGGCTACACCTTC. This translates into CASSFGTGAGGYTF. The chain recombines TRBV5-6 with TRBJ1-2; 10 nucleotides match TRBD1. The length of the CDR3 is 14 residues. V trimming: 2 bases; J trimming: 7 bases; junction bases outside the gene matches: 5. The germline CDR1 and CDR2 sequences are SGHDT and YYEEEE.

The rearrangement uses TRBV2 and TRBJ2-5; weak D call: TRBD1 (5 bases). The V gene's germline CDR1 is SNHLY and CDR2 FYNNEI. This CDR3 is built from 12 residues. The V end lost 7 bases, the J end lost 2 bases, and 8 bases lay between the germline ends. CDR3 in amino acids: CASTRQQETQYF. The CDR3 DNA follows: TGTGCCAGCACCCGACAGCAAGAGACCCAGTACTTC.

This clone was seen once. This chain uses TRBV29-1 with TRBJ1-6; 7 positions agree with TRBD1. The CDR3 loop spans 12 amino acids. Germline loops: CDR1 SQVTM, CDR2 ANQGSEA. J gave up 7 bases and V 5 bases, and 2 bases lay outside the gene matches. The CDR3 spells CSVRDSNSPLHF. The CDR3 DNA sequence: TGCAGCGTTCGGGACAGCAATTCACCCCTCCACTTT.

The chain uses TRBV29-1 and TRBJ2-2; TRBD2 might be the D (6 bases). There are 13 residues in the CDR3. CDR1 is SQVTM and CDR2 is ANQGSEA in the germline V gene. Trimming removed 4 bases from V and 3 bases from J, with 9 bases in between. The CDR3 protein is CSVGGVDTGELFF. The CDR3 DNA follows: TGCAGCGTTGGGGGGGTCGACACCGGGGAGCTGTTTTTT.

This chain joins TRBV3-1 (or the pseudogene TRBV3-2) and TRBJ2-1; TRBD2 agrees at 12 bases. V lost 4 bases to trimming and J lost 9 bases; unmatched junction nucleotides: 10. The CDR3 runs to 16 residues. Germline CDR1 is LGHDT and CDR2 is YNNKEL (reference sequence). DNA of the CDR3: TGTGCCAGCAGCCGAACGACTAGCGGGGGCGAGGGTGAGCAGTTCTTC. Its translation: CASSRTTSGGEGEQFF.

The chain carries TRBV3-1 (or the pseudogene TRBV3-2) and TRBJ2-1; D is possibly TRBD1 (6 bases). CDR1 LGHDT and CDR2 YNNKEL come from the germline V gene (reference sequence). V lost 0 bases, J lost 1 base, and 10 bases lay in between. The CDR3 extends over 16 amino acids. The CDR3 DNA is TGTGCCAGCAGCCAAGACACAGGGCCTTCCTACAATGAGCAGTTCTTC. Residues: CASSQDTGPSYNEQFF.

The V and J genes are TRBV5-1 and TRBJ1-2; perhaps TRBD1 as D (5 bases). V dropped 4 bases and J dropped 2 bases, with 24 bases sitting between them. The CDR3 runs to 18 residues. The germline V gene encodes CDR1 SGHRS and CDR2 YFSETQ. The CDR3 DNA follows: TGCGCCAGCAGCCGCTGGCCAAACCCAAAAAAGGGGAACTATGGCTACACCTTC. Protein product: CASSRWPNPKKGNYGYTF.

The chain carries TRBV7-2 and TRBJ2-7, with TRBD1 matching over 12 bases. The germline V gene has CDR1 SGHTA and CDR2 FQGNSA. The CDR3 totals 15 residues. With 5 bases clipped from V and 5 bases from J, the junction kept 7 bases outside the gene matches. The chain's CDR3 is CASSLAGTGGHEQYF. CDR3 in DNA: TGTGCCAGCAGCCTCGCCGGGACAGGGGGCCACGAGCAGTACTTC.

The rearrangement links TRBV11-2 to TRBJ1-2; the D gene is possibly TRBD1 (5 bases). The CDR3 length is 13 residues. Germline-derived CDR1 and CDR2 are SGHAT and FQNNGV. The V end was cut by 5 bases, the J end by 5 bases, with 12 bases between. The CDR3 DNA reads as TGTGCCAGCAGCCCGGGGGGGGGTTATGGCTACACCTTC. It encodes CASSPGGGYGYTF.

This clone was seen only a few times. The chain recombines TRBV7-9 with TRBJ2-3, with D perhaps TRBD1 (7 bases). V gave up 1 base and J gave up 0 bases, with 20 bases separating them. Germline assignment: CDR1 SEHNR and CDR2 FQNEAQ (reference sequence). This CDR3 region has 19 residues. CDR3 nucleotides: TGTGCCAGCAGCTTAGTCAGGGGGGCAGGGGCCACTAGCACAGATACGCAGTATTTT. This gives the protein CASSLVRGAGATSTDTQYF.

The chain employs TRBV7-9 and TRBJ1-3, with 8 positions matching TRBD1. This CDR3 comprises 18 residues. V lost 7 bases and J lost 2; bases outside the gene matches: 16. The V gene's germline CDR1 is SEHNR and CDR2 FQNEAQ (reference sequence). The CDR3 protein is CASTLGQGRKWPGNTIYF. CDR3 bases: TGTGCCAGCACCCTAGGACAGGGTAGAAAGTGGCCTGGAAACACCATATATTTT.

J is TRBJ1-1 and V is TRBV21-1; the table assigns TRBD1, which was not confirmed against the DNA. TRBV21-1 is recorded as a pseudogene. The CDR3 runs to 14 residues. The CDR3 spells CASSKDRGSTEAFF. CDR3 DNA sequence: TGTGCCAGCAGCAAAGACAGGGGAAGCACTGAAGCTTTCTTT.

The rearrangement uses TRBV6-5 and TRBJ1-5; D might be TRBD1 (6 bases). The CDR3 is made up of 13 amino acids. The V end lost 6 bases, the J end lost 4 bases, and 10 bases lay between the germline ends. CDR1 and CDR2 from the germline V gene are MNHEY and SVGAGI. The CDR3 loop reads CASSLDRNQPQHF. DNA for the CDR3: TGTGCCAGCAGCTTAGACAGGAATCAGCCCCAGCATTTT.

The J gene is TRBJ2-2, the V gene TRBV6-5, with 7 bases aligning to TRBD1. The CDR3 has 15 residues. V lost 6 bases to trimming and J lost 2 bases; unmatched junction nucleotides: 6. Per germline, CDR1 MNHEY and CDR2 SVGAGI. CDR3 in amino acids: CASRRTGYNTGELFF. CDR3 nucleotide sequence: TGTGCCAGCAGGAGGACAGGCTATAACACCGGGGAGCTGTTTTTT.

The chain links TRBV11-2 to TRBJ2-3, with 7 bases lining up with TRBD1. The V gene end was trimmed by 4 bases and the J gene end by 7 bases; junction bases not matched to a gene: 8. CDR3 size: 14 residues. Germline V gives CDR1 SGHAT, CDR2 FQNNGV. The CDR3 DNA follows: TGTGCCAGCAGCTACATGGGGGACAGTAATACGCAGTATTTT. This sequence encodes CASSYMGDSNTQYF.

The chain has TRBV12-3 or TRBV12-4 and TRBJ1-6; 7 bases match TRBD1. The CDR3 totals 13 residues. V lost 6 bases and J lost 11; bases outside the gene matches: 7. In nucleotides, the CDR3 is TGTGCCAGCAGAACAGGGGTGAGGGCACCCCTCCACTTT. Translation gives CASRTGVRAPLHF.